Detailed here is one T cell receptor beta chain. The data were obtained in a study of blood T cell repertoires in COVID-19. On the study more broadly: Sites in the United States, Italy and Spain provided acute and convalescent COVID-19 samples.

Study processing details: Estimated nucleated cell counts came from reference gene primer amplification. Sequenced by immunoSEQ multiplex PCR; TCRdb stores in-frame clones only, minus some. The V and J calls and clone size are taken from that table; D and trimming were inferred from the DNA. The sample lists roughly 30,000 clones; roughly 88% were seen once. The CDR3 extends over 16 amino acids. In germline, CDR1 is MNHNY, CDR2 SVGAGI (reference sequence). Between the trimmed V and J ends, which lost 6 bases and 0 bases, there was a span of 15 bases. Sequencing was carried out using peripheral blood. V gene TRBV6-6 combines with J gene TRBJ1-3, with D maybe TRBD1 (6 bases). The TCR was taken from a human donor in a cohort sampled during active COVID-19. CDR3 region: CASRTGQFLSGNTIYF. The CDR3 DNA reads TGTGCCAGCAGGACCGGACAGTTTCTCTCTGGAAACACCATATATTTT.